The 25 T cell receptor beta chains below come from one sample, sequenced in a study of cytomegalovirus exposure and HLA in healthy donors. PCR involved 60 Vbeta and 13 Jbeta primers. Profiling relied on immunoSEQ multiplex PCR, and the TCRdb table lists in-frame clones only, not all of them. The sample consists of about 60,000 clones, roughly 84% of them appearing once. Sequenced material: PBMCs. These receptors were taken from a woman in her 30s in good health and CMV-seronegative.

The rearrangement links TRBV18 to TRBJ2-5, with 7 nucleotides matching TRBD1. V gave up 6 bases and J gave up 1 base; unmatched junction bases: 5. The CDR3 spans 14 residues. Per the germline V gene, CDR1 is KGHSH and CDR2 is LQKENI. CDR3 coding DNA: TGTGCCAGCTCGGTGGGACAGCCCCAAGAGACCCAGTACTTC. This encodes CASSVGQPQETQYF.

The count of this clone is one. The V gene is TRBV5-6, the J gene TRBJ1-2, with TRBD1 as a possible D gene (6 bases). This CDR3 has 16 residues. V dropped 0 bases and J dropped 5 bases, with 17 bases sitting between them. CDR1 is SGHDT and CDR2 is YYEEEE in the germline V gene. The CDR3, as DNA: TGTGCCAGCAGCTTGGGGAAGGGACATTCGTCTTATGGCTACACCTTC. Protein product: CASSLGKGHSSYGYTF.

J is TRBJ2-1 and V is TRBV5-4; 12 positions match TRBD1. The trim removed 4 bases at V and 7 bases at J, leaving 6 bases unmatched. Germline lookup yields CDR1 SGHNT and CDR2 YYREEE (reference sequence). The CDR3 spans 15 residues. The CDR3 spells CASSPPGQGANEQFF. CDR3 nucleotide sequence: TGTGCCAGCAGCCCCCCGGGACAGGGGGCAAATGAGCAGTTCTTC.

This clone was recorded a few times. This chain connects TRBV4-1 to TRBJ1-1; D ambiguous. V dropped 0 bases and J dropped 4 bases, with 9 bases sitting between them. Germline loops: CDR1 MGHRA, CDR2 YSYEKL. The CDR3 runs 14 residues. The CDR3 loop is CASSQEVAGTEAFF. The CDR3 DNA reads as TGCGCCAGCAGCCAAGAAGTGGCGGGCACTGAAGCTTTCTTT.

The chain is built from TRBV30 and TRBJ1-2, with D unresolved. Germline V lookup: CDR1 GTSNPN, CDR2 SVGIG (reference sequence). The CDR3 runs to 11 residues. V was clipped by 3 bases and J by 5 bases, with 7 bases between them. This CDR3 is CAWSLYYGYTF. DNA of the CDR3: TGTGCCTGGAGCCTTTATTATGGCTACACCTTC.

This chain connects TRBV11-2 to TRBJ2-3, with D maybe TRBD1 (5 bases). Germline loops: CDR1 SGHAT, CDR2 FQNNGV. The CDR3 covers 15 residues. Between the trimmed V and J ends, which lost 0 bases and 1 base, there was a span of 8 bases. CDR3 nucleotides: TGTGCCAGCAGCTTAGAGGCCAGGGGCACAGATACGCAGTATTTT. Encoded protein: CASSLEARGTDTQYF.

V usage is TRBV7-8 and J usage is TRBJ1-1; weak D call: TRBD1 (5 bases). Trimming took off 5 bases at V and 2 bases at J, with 12 bases between the two ends. The CDR3 runs 14 residues. Germline V gene sequence: CDR1 SGHVS, CDR2 FQNEAQ. The CDR3 sequence: CASSHPRGNTEAFF. The CDR3 nucleotides are TGTGCCAGCAGCCATCCAAGGGGAAACACTGAAGCTTTCTTT.

This chain uses TRBV28 with TRBJ1-4; TRBD1 might be the D (5 bases). V was pared by 8 bases and J by 8 bases, with 21 bases between. CDR1 is MDHEN and CDR2 is SYDVKM in the germline V gene. The CDR3 sequence is 15 residues long. The CDR3 reads CASGLPQGSGEKLFF. The CDR3 DNA reads TGTGCCAGCGGATTACCCCAGGGATCAGGAGAAAAACTGTTTTTT.

This chain uses TRBV12-5 with TRBJ2-7; 9 bases fit TRBD2. The CDR3 is made up of 16 amino acids. Looked up from germline, CDR1 is LGHNT and CDR2 is FRNRAP. With V trimmed by 2 bases and J by 0 bases, 5 bases remained unmatched. The CDR3 sequence is CASGLRAGGISYEQYF. The DNA of the CDR3 is TGTGCTAGTGGTTTGCGGGCGGGGGGGATCTCCTACGAGCAGTACTTC.

J is TRBJ2-7 and V is TRBV7-9; D possibly corresponds to TRBD2 (7 bases). Germline-derived CDR1 and CDR2 are SEHNR and FQNEAQ (reference sequence). This CDR3 spans 15 amino acids. Between the trimmed V and J ends, which lost 5 bases and 5 bases, there was a span of 19 bases. For the CDR3, the DNA is TGTGCCAGCAGCCCGAGGAGGGGGGGGCCGGACGAGCAGTACTTC. Protein sequence: CASSPRRGGPDEQYF.

This clone was seen once. The V call is TRBV7-2, the J call TRBJ1-2; a weak D match, TRBD1 (6 bases). V shed 4 bases and J shed 2 bases, with 8 bases lying between them. This CDR3 region has 13 residues. Germline V gene sequence: CDR1 SGHTA, CDR2 FQGNSA. CDR3 region: CASSSTGNYGYTF. The CDR3 nucleotides read TGTGCCAGCAGCTCCACAGGGAACTATGGCTACACCTTC. Looking up the rest from reference TRBV7-2 and TRBJ1-2 gives the full variable domain: GAGVSQSPSNKVTEKGKDVELRCDPISGHTALYWYRQSLGQGLEFLIYFQGNSAPDKSGLPSDRFSAERTGGSVSTLTIQRTQQEDSAVYLCASSSTGNYGYTFGSGTRLTVV.

The chain is built from TRBV7-2 and TRBJ1-1; D is undetermined. Germline CDR1 and CDR2: SGHTA and FQGNSA. Trimming pared 2 bases from V and 1 base from J, leaving 20 bases between. CDR3 length equals 18 residues. The CDR3 is CASSLWAGSPGQNTEAFF. CDR3 nucleotides: TGTGCCAGCAGCTTATGGGCGGGGTCCCCCGGGCAGAACACTGAAGCTTTCTTT.

This chain connects TRBV19 to TRBJ1-1; D unclear. Per germline, CDR1 LNHDA and CDR2 SQIVND (reference sequence). The V end lost 3 bases, the J end lost 1 base, and 9 bases lay between the germline ends. CDR3 length: 14 amino acids. The CDR3 loop reads CASSMAVKNTEAFF. As DNA, the CDR3 is TGTGCCAGTAGTATGGCCGTTAAGAACACTGAAGCTTTCTTT.

The chain uses TRBV6-1 and TRBJ1-2; unclear D gene. Trimming pared 8 bases from V and 1 base from J, leaving 5 bases between. The CDR3 loop spans 11 amino acids. The germline V gene encodes CDR1 MNHNS and CDR2 SASEGT. The DNA of the CDR3 is TGTGCCAGCTTTCGTAACTATGGCTACACCTTC. Its protein product is CASFRNYGYTF.

The chain is built from TRBV30 and TRBJ1-5, with D unclear. V lost 2 bases to trimming and J lost 3 bases, with 11 bases between them. The CDR3 covers 14 residues. The germline gives CDR1 GTSNPN, CDR2 SVGIG (reference sequence). In nucleotides, the CDR3 is TGTGCCTGGAGTCGCGGCACTTCCAATCAGCCCCAGCATTTT. It translates to CAWSRGTSNQPQHF. Full variable domain (remainder filled in from reference TRBV30 and TRBJ1-5): SQTIHQWPATLVQPVGSPLSLECTVEGTSNPNLYWYRQAAGRGLQLLFYSVGIGQISSEVPQNLSASRPQDRQFILSSKKLLLSDSGFYLCAWSRGTSNQPQHFGDGTRLSIL.

The rearrangement links TRBV4-1 to TRBJ2-7; 12 bases are shared with TRBD1. Germline trimming cut 3 bases from V and 5 bases from J; bases unmatched to any gene: 8. The germline CDR1 and CDR2 sequences are MGHRA and YSYEKL. The CDR3 consists of 16 residues. The DNA for the CDR3 is TGCGCCAGCAGCCAGAACCGGGACAGGGGGCGAAACGAGCAGTACGTC. This codes for CASSQNRDRGRNEQYV.

The chain recombines TRBV5-5 with TRBJ1-2, with D maybe TRBD1 (5 bases). The CDR3 runs to 14 residues. Deletions cut 2 bases from V and 0 bases from J, with 8 bases between. Germline lookup yields CDR1 SGHKS and CDR2 YYEKEE (reference sequence). The CDR3 nucleotides are TGTGCCAGCAGCTTTCGGGGGACTAACTATGGCTACACCTTC. Translation: CASSFRGTNYGYTF.

The CDR3 loop reads CASSIVRAARDTEAFF. CDR3 DNA sequence: TGTGCCAGTAGTATAGTGCGGGCCGCACGGGACACTGAAGCTTTCTTT. The chain employs TRBV19 and TRBJ1-1, with D hard to call. The V gene lost 1 base and the J gene lost 3 bases, with 15 bases spanning the gap. Germline CDR1 reads LNHDA; CDR2 reads SQIVND (reference sequence). The CDR3 loop spans 16 amino acids. The variable domain in full, completed from reference TRBV19 and TRBJ1-1, reads DGGITQSPKYLFRKEGQNVTLSCEQNLNHDAMYWYRQDPGQGLRLIYYSQIVNDFQKGDIAEGYSVSREKKESFPLTVTSAQKNPTAFYLCASSIVRAARDTEAFFGQGTRLTVV.

This clone was counted a few times. The chain uses TRBV18 and TRBJ2-5, with TRBD2 identical over 9 bases. V dropped 1 base and J dropped 5; count of bases not matched to a gene: 5. CDR3 length equals 15 residues. Germline CDR1 reads KGHSH; CDR2 reads LQKENI. The CDR3 loop is CASSPRKREVETQYF. The CDR3 DNA reads as TGTGCCAGCTCACCACGGAAGCGGGAGGTGGAGACCCAGTACTTC.

The chain employs TRBV30 and TRBJ2-2, with a possible D match to TRBD1 (5 bases). Germline V gene data show CDR1 as GTSNPN and CDR2 as SVGIG (reference sequence). This CDR3 is built from 16 residues. Trimming took off 5 bases at V and 1 base at J, with 17 bases between the two ends. The CDR3 here is CAWLILTDRNTGELFF. In nucleotides, the CDR3 is TGTGCCTGGCTAATCCTAACCGACAGGAACACCGGGGAGCTGTTTTTT. The full variable domain, its missing parts supplied by reference TRBV30 and TRBJ2-2, is SQTIHQWPATLVQPVGSPLSLECTVEGTSNPNLYWYRQAAGRGLQLLFYSVGIGQISSEVPQNLSASRPQDRQFILSSKKLLLSDSGFYLCAWLILTDRNTGELFFGEGSRLTVL.

The V and J genes are TRBV9 and TRBJ2-3; TRBD2 aligns across 8 bases. In germline, CDR1 is SGDLS, CDR2 YYNGEE. The ends lost 0 bases at V and 3 bases at J; junction bases unmatched: 6. The CDR3 length is 16 residues. The CDR3 spells CASSVDPGGKTDTQYF. In DNA, the CDR3 is TGTGCCAGCAGCGTAGATCCGGGAGGGAAGACAGATACGCAGTATTTT. The whole variable domain, filled in from reference TRBV9 and TRBJ2-3, reads DSGVTQTPKHLITATGQRVTLRCSPRSGDLSVYWYQQSLDQGLQFLIQYYNGEERAKGNILERFSAQQFPDLHSELNLSSLELGDSALYFCASSVDPGGKTDTQYFGPGTRLTVL.

The V gene is TRBV12-5, the J gene TRBJ1-1, with D perhaps matching TRBD1 (5 bases). The CDR3 spans 15 residues. Deletions cut 5 bases from V and 3 bases from J, with 16 bases between. CDR1 is LGHNT, CDR2 FRNRAP, per germline. The CDR3 DNA reads TGTGCTAGTGGTCCGGGGTACCCGGGGGACACTGAAGCTTTCTTT. It codes for CASGPGYPGDTEAFF.

As concerns this clone: The sample holds other DNA sequences that translate to the same CDR3. The chain has TRBV11-3 and TRBJ2-3; D is unclear. Germline CDR1 and CDR2: SGHNT and YENEEA. V lost 5 bases and J 0 bases, leaving 9 bases between the germline ends. CDR3 length: 14 residues. CDR3 amino acids: CASSLTTSTDTQYF. For the CDR3, the DNA is TGTGCCAGCAGCCTCACGACTAGCACAGATACGCAGTATTTT.

The rearrangement uses TRBV6-5 and TRBJ1-6; D possibly corresponds to TRBD1 (5 bases). Deletions cut 6 bases from V and 7 bases from J, with 16 bases between. The CDR3 has 15 residues. Germline V CDR1 and CDR2: MNHEY, SVGAGI. CDR3 loop: CASRDLGGSNSPLHF. CDR3 in DNA: TGTGCCAGCAGGGACCTGGGGGGGAGCAATTCACCCCTCCACTTT.

The chain carries TRBV2 and TRBJ2-5; no reliable D call. The tail of the sequence fits TRBJ2-7 better, so the J call may be wrong. Looked up from germline, CDR1 is SNHLY and CDR2 is FYNNEI. The CDR3 covers 13 residues. In nucleotides, the CDR3 is TGTGCCAGCAGTGAAGACTTCTCCTACGAGCAGTACTTC. Residues: CASSEDFSYEQYF.